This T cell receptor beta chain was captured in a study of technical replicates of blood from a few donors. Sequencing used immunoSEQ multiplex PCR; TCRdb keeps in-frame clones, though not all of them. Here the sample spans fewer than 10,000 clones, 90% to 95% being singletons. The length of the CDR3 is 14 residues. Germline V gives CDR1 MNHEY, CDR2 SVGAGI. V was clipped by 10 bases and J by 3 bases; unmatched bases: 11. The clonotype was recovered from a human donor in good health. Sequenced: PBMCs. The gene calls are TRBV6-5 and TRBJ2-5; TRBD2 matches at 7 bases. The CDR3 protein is CATRRGSSEETQYF. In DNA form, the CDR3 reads TGTGCCACTCGGCGCGGGAGTTCAGAAGAGACCCAGTACTTC.